Listed below are T cell receptor beta chains from one sample, sequenced in a study of cytomegalovirus exposure and HLA in healthy donors. The protocol was immunoSEQ multiplex PCR, while the TCRdb copy is restricted to in-frame clones and leaves out a portion. The sample contains more than 90,000 clones, approximately 94% of which appear only once. Sequencing was carried out using PBMCs. These receptors all come from a young woman in good health and CMV-seropositive. Both conserved end residues are part of each CDR3. The D gene is left open where the match is weak. Where a row states a size, it is once, few, many or the class of an expanded clone; other rows omit it.

clone_size	v_call	d_call	cdr3_length	j_call	cdr3_nt	cdr3_aa
-	TRBV6-1	-	17	TRBJ1-1	TGTGCCAGCAGTGAAGCAACGAACCAGGTTCGTTGGACTGAAGCTTTCTTT	CASSEATNQVRWTEAFF
once	TRBV19	TRBD1	15	TRBJ2-2	TGTGCCAGTAGCTCTCAGGGGGCGCGCACCGGGGAGCTGTTTTTT	CASSSQGARTGELFF
-	TRBV11-2	TRBD2	15	TRBJ2-7	TGTGCCAGCAGCTTAGGGAGCGGGAGGGCCTACGAGCAGTACTTC	CASSLGSGRAYEQYF
-	TRBV5-5	-	13	TRBJ1-1	TGTGCCAGCAGCTCCCTCGGGGACACTGAAGCTTTCTTT	CASSSLGDTEAFF
-	TRBV19	-	16	TRBJ2-7	TGTGCCAGTAGTACCCGCGGGGCCACTCGCAGCTACGAGCAGTACTTC	CASSTRGATRSYEQYF
-	TRBV28	TRBD1	16	TRBJ2-1	TGTGCCAGCAGTTACCCAGCGGGGACAGGGGGCACTGAGCAGTTCTTC	CASSYPAGTGGTEQFF
-	TRBV21-1	-	16	TRBJ2-1	TGTGCCAGCAGCAAAGGTCCGCGCCGCTCCTACAATGAGCAGTTCTTC	CASSKGPRRSYNEQFF
-	TRBV7-2	TRBD1	15	TRBJ2-3	TGTGCCAGCAGCCTACGGACAGGTTTGACAGATACGCAGTATTTT	CASSLRTGLTDTQYF
-	TRBV10-3	TRBD2	17	TRBJ2-7	TGTGCCATCAGTGAAGCCGGGACTAGCGGGAGTATTTACGAGCAGTACTTC	CAISEAGTSGSIYEQYF
-	TRBV19	-	19	TRBJ2-1	TGTGCCAGTAGTATAGATCATAAATCCGACTGGCTTACCTACAATGAGCAGTTCTTC	CASSIDHKSDWLTYNEQFF
-	TRBV7-2	-	16	TRBJ2-1	TGTGCCAGCATTCTCGGAATGGCGGGCGCCCACAATGAGCAGTTCTTC	CASILGMAGAHNEQFF
-	TRBV28	-	14	TRBJ2-7	TGTGCCTCTAGGGGTCAGGAGTTCCCCTACGAGCAGTACTTC	CASRGQEFPYEQYF
-	TRBV27	-	18	TRBJ1-4	TGTGCCAGCAGTTTACGGGCCCTGGGGGGGCGCACTAATGAAAAACTGTTTTTT	CASSLRALGGRTNEKLFF
-	TRBV2	TRBD2	14	TRBJ2-1	TGTGCCAGCAAGGAGACGGGAGGGCCGGGTGAGCAGTTCTTC	CASKETGGPGEQFF
-	TRBV14	-	14	TRBJ1-1	TGTGCCAGCAGCCTAAGGGCAGGGCGCACTGAAGCTTTCTTT	CASSLRAGRTEAFF
-	TRBV18	-	17	TRBJ2-3	TGTGCCAGCTCACCAAGATTCGGGACTCTATCCACAGATACGCAGTATTTT	CASSPRFGTLSTDTQYF
-	TRBV13	-	12	TRBJ2-1	TGTGCCAGCAGCTTAATTAACAATGAGCAGTTCTTC	CASSLINNEQFF
-	TRBV27	TRBD2	16	TRBJ2-7	TGTGCCAGCAGTTTACCCCCGACTAGCGGGACCTACGAGCAGTACTTC	CASSLPPTSGTYEQYF